This TCR beta chain was profiled in a study of molecular identifiers for immune sequencing clone quantification. The CDR3 extends over 11 amino acids. Trimming removed 0 bases at V and 5 bases at J, with 2 bases between. Looked up from germline, CDR1 is SQVTM and CDR2 is ANQGSEA. This clonotype was seen repeatedly, ten times or more. TCRdb passed the PCR reads through MiXCR, listing each CDR3 protein once. The profile shows about 640,000 distinct CDR3 sequences, 15% to 20% of them singletons. The clonotype comes from a human donor in good health. Some libraries in this study had Jurkat cell RNA spiked in. The chain couples TRBV29-1 to TRBJ2-1, with D hard to call. The sequenced sample consisted of naive CD8+ T cells from blood, with Jurkat cell RNA spiked in. Indicated subset: FACS-sorted CD8+CD4-CCR7+CD45RA+ naive T cells. CDR3 nucleotides: TGCAGCGTTGAAGAGCACAATGAGCAGTTCTTC. This encodes CSVEEHNEQFF.